A single sample gave rise to the 25 T cell receptor beta chains below, sequenced in a study of CXCR3-negative and CXCR3-positive naive CD8 T cells. In preparing the TRB cDNA libraries, 5' RACE with UMI labels was used. For each CDR3 protein, TCRdb gives one entry from its re-call of the 5' RACE reads, without DNA. This sample's table has 150,000 or so distinct CDR3 sequences. Sequencing was done on a sample of naive CXCR3- CD8+ T cells from blood. As for subset: CD45RO-CCR7+CD27+CD95- naive CD8+ T cells lacking CXCR3 (TNR3-). All receptors come from a human donor in good health. Some clones in this sample may be carry-over from other donors' samples.

The V and J genes are TRBV12-3 or TRBV12-4 and TRBJ2-7; TCRdb lists TRBD2, though no DNA is available to test this call. This CDR3 has 16 residues. This CDR3 reads CASSPRSSGGAYEQYF.

The gene calls are TRBV5-1 and TRBJ1-6; the TRBD1 assignment by TCRdb is unverifiable without DNA. CDR1 and CDR2 from the germline V gene are SGHRS and YFSETQ. This CDR3 has 14 amino acids. CDR3 protein: CASSLGQGSSPLHF.

This rearrangement joins TRBV4-3 to TRBJ2-7; there is no DNA to check the TCRdb D call of TRBD2. Germline V gene sequence: CDR1 LGHNA, CDR2 YSLEER. The CDR3 totals 16 residues. CDR3 loop: CASSRALASGKDEQYF.

J is TRBJ2-2 and V is TRBV9. The germline CDR1 and CDR2 sequences are SGDLS and YYNGEE. This CDR3 has 14 residues. The CDR3 here is CASSRSANTGELFF.

The genes are TRBV10-3 and TRBJ2-3; TCRdb picks TRBD1, but there is no DNA to check that call. Germline V lookup: CDR1 ENHRY, CDR2 SYGVKD. CDR3 length: 15 residues. CDR3: CPISGQGMLADTQYF.

This chain joins TRBV29-1 and TRBJ2-1. CDR1 SQVTM and CDR2 ANQGSEA come from the germline V gene. This CDR3 spans 14 amino acids. The CDR3 sequence: CSVGGGRAYNEQFF.

The rearrangement links TRBV20-1 to TRBJ2-7; absent DNA, TCRdb's TRBD1 call cannot be checked. Germline values: CDR1 DFQATT, CDR2 SNEGSKA (reference sequence). The CDR3 has 15 amino acids. CDR3 residues: CSAPPDRGLFYEQYF.

The chain combines TRBV5-1 with TRBJ2-2; TCRdb names TRBD1, which stays unverified in the absence of DNA. This CDR3 has 14 residues. Germline V lookup: CDR1 SGHRS, CDR2 YFSETQ. This chain's CDR3 is CASSFEGQTGELFF.

The chain joins TRBV4-3 to TRBJ2-1; the TRBD1 assignment by TCRdb is unverifiable without DNA. Germline V gene lookup returns CDR1 LGHNA and CDR2 YSLEER. This CDR3 spans 14 amino acids. The CDR3 sequence: CASSQDRGFNEQFF.

The gene calls are TRBV7-9 and TRBJ2-7; TCRdb proposes TRBD2, but this gene call is untestable without DNA. From germline, CDR1 is SEHNR and CDR2 FQNEAQ (reference sequence). The CDR3 consists of 13 residues. This chain's CDR3 is CASSPPSGVEQYF.

The chain employs TRBV2 and TRBJ2-1; TCRdb's D gene call, TRBD2, goes unchecked for lack of DNA. Germline V CDR1 and CDR2: SNHLY, FYNNEI. CDR3 length equals 15 residues. CDR3: CASSENSGSYNEQFF. Full variable domain (remainder filled in from reference TRBV2 and TRBJ2-1): EPEVTQTPSHQVTQMGQEVILRCVPISNHLYFYWYRQILGQKVEFLVSFYNNEISEKSEIFDDQFSVERPDGSNFTLKIRSTKLEDSAMYFCASSENSGSYNEQFFGPGTRLTVL.

The chain links TRBV12-3 or TRBV12-4 to TRBJ1-6; TCRdb calls TRBD1, which cannot be checked without DNA. The CDR3 loop spans 14 amino acids. CDR3 sequence reads: CASSGTGNNSPLHF.

The V and J genes are TRBV7-9 and TRBJ2-7. CDR1 SEHNR and CDR2 FQNEAQ come from the germline V gene (reference sequence). The CDR3 runs 13 residues. The chain's CDR3 is CASSSGTVDEQYF.

The CDR3 loop reads CATWPEGAFRTQYF. The V gene is TRBV28, the J gene TRBJ2-5; without DNA, the TCRdb call of TRBD2 cannot be checked. The CDR3 totals 14 residues. CDR1 and CDR2 from the germline V gene are MDHEN and SYDVKM.

This chain connects TRBV27 to TRBJ2-7; TCRdb indicates TRBD1, and absent DNA this call remains unverified. The length of the CDR3 is 13 residues. Germline CDR1 and CDR2: MNHEY and SMNVEV (reference sequence). CDR3 region: CASSPTGGYEQYF.

The chain's CDR3 is CASSRPGTGRTSTDTQYF. The rearrangement links TRBV7-9 to TRBJ2-3; checking the TCRdb D call of TRBD1 is not possible without DNA. Looked up from germline, CDR1 is SEHNR and CDR2 is FQNEAQ (reference sequence). The CDR3 has 18 residues.

The chain is built from TRBV29-1 and TRBJ2-3. CDR3 length: 11 amino acids. From germline, CDR1 is SQVTM and CDR2 ANQGSEA. The CDR3 loop reads CSVDLPDTQYF.

J is TRBJ1-1 and V is TRBV15. Germline V gene sequence: CDR1 LNHNV, CDR2 YYDKDF (reference sequence). There are 15 residues in the CDR3. The CDR3 loop reads CATSRDGGLTTEAFF.

This rearrangement joins TRBV28 to TRBJ2-3; the TCRdb call, TRBD1, lacks DNA for checking. Germline V gives CDR1 MDHEN, CDR2 SYDVKM. The CDR3 covers 14 residues. CDR3 region: CASSIRESPDTQYF.

The chain combines TRBV11-2 with TRBJ2-3; absent DNA, TCRdb's TRBD1 call cannot be checked. Germline CDR1 and CDR2: SGHAT and FQNNGV. The CDR3 consists of 17 residues. The CDR3 loop is CASSLSSDRIRTDTQYF.

CDR3 in amino acids: CASSLIGLADSYEQYF. This chain links TRBV12-3 or TRBV12-4 with TRBJ2-7; TCRdb's D call, TRBD2, is unchecked because there is no DNA. The CDR3 has 16 amino acids.

The chain is built from TRBV12-3 or TRBV12-4 and TRBJ2-5; the TCRdb call, TRBD2, lacks DNA for checking. The CDR3 contains 16 residues. CDR3 in amino acids: CASSLSSGERQETQYF.

The V and J genes are TRBV20-1 and TRBJ2-7; TCRdb lists TRBD1, though no DNA is available to test this call. The CDR3 covers 14 residues. Germline V CDR1 and CDR2: DFQATT, SNEGSKA (reference sequence). CDR3 sequence: CSASTPPSSYEQYF.

The CDR3 reads CASSPTQGVADTQYF. The gene calls are TRBV14 and TRBJ2-3; with no DNA, the TCRdb D assignment of TRBD1 cannot be verified. This CDR3 comprises 15 residues. Germline assignment: CDR1 SGHDN and CDR2 FVKESK.

This chain connects TRBV13 to TRBJ2-3; absent DNA, TCRdb's TRBD1 call cannot be checked. Per germline, CDR1 PRHDT and CDR2 FYEKMQ (reference sequence). The CDR3 loop spans 15 amino acids. The CDR3: CASNPGGENTDTQYF.